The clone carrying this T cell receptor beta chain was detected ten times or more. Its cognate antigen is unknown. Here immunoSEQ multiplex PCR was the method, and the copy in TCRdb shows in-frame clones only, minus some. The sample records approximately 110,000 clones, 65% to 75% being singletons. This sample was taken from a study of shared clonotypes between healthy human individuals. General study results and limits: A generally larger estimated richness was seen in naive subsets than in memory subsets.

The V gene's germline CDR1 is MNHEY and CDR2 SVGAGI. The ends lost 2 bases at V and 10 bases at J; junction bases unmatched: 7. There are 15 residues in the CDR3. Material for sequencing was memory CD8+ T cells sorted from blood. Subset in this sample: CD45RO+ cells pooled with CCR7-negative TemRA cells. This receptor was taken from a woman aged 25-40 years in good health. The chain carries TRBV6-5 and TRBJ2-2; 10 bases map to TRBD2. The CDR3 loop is CASSYAPSGSQELFF. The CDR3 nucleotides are TGTGCCAGCAGTTACGCGCCTAGCGGGAGTCAGGAGCTGTTTTTT.